Listed here is a single T cell receptor (beta chain). Its specificity is unknown. Selected positively for CCR7 and CD45RO-negative, naive CD8 cells excluded terminally differentiated effector memory CD45RA+ cells. The data stem from a study of shared clonotypes between healthy human individuals. Study context: The people who gave samples were two women and three men aged 18 to 49. Study results and limitations: At large depth, rarefaction still showed sorted-subset sequencing to be incomplete.

Some clones are missing from TCRdb's copy, which holds only in-frame ones; the method was immunoSEQ multiplex PCR. The repertoire has 1.5 million to 2.5 million clones, roughly 95% of them found once; the top ten carry approximately 1.2%. The CDR3 is 13 amino acids. CDR1 SQVTM and CDR2 ANQGSEA come from the germline V gene. V lost 4 bases, J lost 2 bases, and 9 bases lay in between. The chain has TRBV29-1 and TRBJ2-1; D uncertain. Input material: naive CD8+ T cells sorted from blood. This clonotype originated in a man between 18 and 29 years old in good health. Here the CDR3 reads CSVGSLAYNEQFF. The DNA for the CDR3 is TGCAGCGTTGGTTCTCTGGCCTACAATGAGCAGTTCTTC.